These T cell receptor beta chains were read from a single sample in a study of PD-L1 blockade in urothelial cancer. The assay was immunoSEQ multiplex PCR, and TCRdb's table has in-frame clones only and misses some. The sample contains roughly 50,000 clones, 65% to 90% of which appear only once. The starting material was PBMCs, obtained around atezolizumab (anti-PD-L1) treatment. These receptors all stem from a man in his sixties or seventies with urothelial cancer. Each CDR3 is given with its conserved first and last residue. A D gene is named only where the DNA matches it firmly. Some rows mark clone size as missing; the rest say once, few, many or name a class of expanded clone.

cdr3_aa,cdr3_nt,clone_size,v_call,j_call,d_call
CASSLERDGEQYF,TGTGCCAGCAGTTTGGAACGCGACGGGGAGCAGTACTTC,NA,TRBV27,TRBJ2-7,NA
CASSPSETSGSGEQFF,TGTGCCAGCTCACCATCCGAGACTAGCGGGAGTGGTGAGCAGTTCTTC,NA,TRBV18,TRBJ2-1,TRBD2
CASSLDSEETQYF,TGTGCCAGCAGCTTAGATAGTGAGGAGACGCAGTATTTT,NA,TRBV7-9,TRBJ2-3,NA
CASSATSPNTGELFF,TGTGCCAGCAGCGCGACTAGCCCGAACACCGGGGAGCTGTTTTTT,NA,TRBV7-9,TRBJ2-2,TRBD2
CASSLEPGGSYEQYF,TGTGCCAGCAGCCTCGAACCCGGGGGCTCCTACGAGCAGTACTTC,NA,TRBV7-2,TRBJ2-7,NA
CASSEGVGETQYF,TGTGCCAGCAGCGAGGGGGTGGGGGAGACCCAGTACTTC,NA,TRBV9,TRBJ2-5,NA
CASSYSGGSLWFF,TGTGCCAGCAGTTACTCCGGGGGGTCACTGTGGTTCTTC,NA,TRBV6-5,TRBJ2-1,TRBD2
CASSLGRTGGVTEAFF,TGTGCCAGCAGCTTAGGGAGGACAGGGGGCGTCACTGAAGCTTTCTTT,NA,TRBV11-1,TRBJ1-1,TRBD1
CASSLDPGSHEQYF,TGTGCCAGCAGCTTAGATCCGGGTTCACACGAGCAGTACTTC,NA,TRBV11-2,TRBJ2-7,NA
CSAPTGNGYTF,TGCAGTGCCCCGACAGGGAATGGCTACACCTTC,NA,TRBV20-1,TRBJ1-2,TRBD1
CASSYYYGQGAYEQYF,TGTGCCAGCAGCTACTACTACGGACAGGGTGCCTACGAGCAGTACTTC,once,TRBV5-8,TRBJ2-7,TRBD1
CASSSGLSWGSYNEQFF,TGTGCCAGCAGTTCTGGACTGTCGTGGGGCTCCTACAATGAGCAGTTCTTC,NA,TRBV28,TRBJ2-1,NA
CASTPRDRVTGELFF,TGTGCCAGTACCCCCCGGGACAGGGTTACCGGGGAGCTGTTTTTT,NA,TRBV19,TRBJ2-2,TRBD1
CASSRGQGDEQYF,TGTGCCAGCAGTCGGGGACAGGGCGACGAGCAGTACTTC,once,TRBV5-6,TRBJ2-7,TRBD1
CASIRDRDYNEQFF,TGTGCCAGCATTAGGGACAGGGACTACAATGAGCAGTTCTTC,NA,TRBV6-1,TRBJ2-1,TRBD1
CSVGQGASTEAFF,TGCAGCGTTGGACAGGGGGCAAGCACTGAAGCTTTCTTT,NA,TRBV29-1,TRBJ1-1,TRBD1
CASSLAQEKLFF,TGTGCCAGCAGTTTAGCTCAGGAAAAACTGTTTTTT,NA,TRBV28,TRBJ1-4,NA
CASSLMGQGYEQYF,TGTGCCAGCAGCTTAATGGGACAGGGTTACGAGCAGTACTTC,NA,TRBV7-9,TRBJ2-7,TRBD1
CASSQEGSLGAYEQYF,TGCGCCAGCAGCCAAGAGGGCAGCCTAGGGGCCTACGAGCAGTACTTC,NA,TRBV4-1,TRBJ2-7,NA
CAISEGQGPSGNTIYF,TGTGCCATCAGTGAAGGACAGGGGCCCTCTGGAAACACCATATATTTT,NA,TRBV10-3,TRBJ1-3,TRBD1
CASSSPSGRSTYEQYF,TGTGCCAGCAGTTCCCCTAGCGGGAGGTCTACCTACGAGCAGTACTTC,NA,TRBV27,TRBJ2-7,TRBD2
CASRGTSTDEQYF,TGTGCCAGCAGGGGGACTAGCACTGACGAGCAGTACTTC,NA,TRBV6-1,TRBJ2-7,TRBD2
CASSPQGAVTGELFF,TGTGCCAGCAGTCCGCAGGGGGCAGTCACCGGGGAGCTGTTTTTT,NA,TRBV6-5,TRBJ2-2,TRBD1
CATRPRGADTQYF,TGTGCCACGCGACCCCGGGGGGCAGATACGCAGTATTTT,NA,TRBV7-6,TRBJ2-3,TRBD2
CASSEQNYEQYF,TGTGCCAGCAGTGAACAGAACTACGAGCAGTACTTC,NA,TRBV2,TRBJ2-7,NA
CASSQGGDLADTQYF,TGCGCCAGCAGCCAAGGGGGGGACCTAGCTGATACGCAGTATTTT,NA,TRBV4-1,TRBJ2-3,NA
CSVEKGTSGRAPYNEQFF,TGCAGCGTTGAAAAGGGGACTAGCGGGAGGGCCCCCTACAATGAGCAGTTCTTC,NA,TRBV29-1,TRBJ2-1,TRBD2